This T cell receptor beta chain stems from a study of T cell repertoires in cytomegalovirus infection. The wider study: Public TCR beta signatures were indicative of both CMV infection and a matching HLA type.

The CDR3 is 15 amino acids. V lost 5 bases to trimming and J lost 2 bases, with 13 bases between them. The germline CDR1 and CDR2 sequences are SNHLY and FYNNEI. TCRdb used MiXCR to reprocess the reads, holding one entry per CDR3 protein. The sample holds roughly 990,000 distinct CDR3 sequences, approximately 32% seen once. A remark on this clonotype: Its antigen remains unidentified.

The receptor's source is a human donor in good health (CMV status not recorded). Some clones in this sample may be carry-over from other donors' samples. Sequencing used cultured CD8+ T cells from PBMCs, obtained from culture after CMV antigen stimulation. V gene TRBV2 combines with J gene TRBJ2-1, with D perhaps matching TRBD1 or TRBD2 (7 bases each). CDR3 amino acids: CASSPQGRAYNEQFF. CDR3 coding DNA: TGTGCCAGCAGTCCACAGGGGAGGGCCTACAATGAGCAGTTCTTC.